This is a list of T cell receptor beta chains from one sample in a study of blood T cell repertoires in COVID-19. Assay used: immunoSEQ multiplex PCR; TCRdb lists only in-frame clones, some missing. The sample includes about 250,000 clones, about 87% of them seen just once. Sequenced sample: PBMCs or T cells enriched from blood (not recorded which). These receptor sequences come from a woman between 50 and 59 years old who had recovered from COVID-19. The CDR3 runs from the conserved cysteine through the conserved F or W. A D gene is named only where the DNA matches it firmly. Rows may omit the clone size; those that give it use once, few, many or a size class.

CASSYAALYGYTF TGTGCCAGCAGTTACGCGGCTCTATATGGCTACACCTTC TRBV6-5 NA TRBJ1-2 NA
CASSPGTSGAYNEQFF TGTGCCAGCTCACCAGGGACTAGCGGAGCCTACAATGAGCAGTTCTTC TRBV18 NA TRBJ2-1 TRBD2
CASSPEGQGGGYEQYF TGTGCCAGTAGTCCGGAAGGACAGGGGGGAGGCTACGAGCAGTACTTC TRBV19 NA TRBJ2-7 TRBD1
CASSLEPAGNNEQFF TGTGCCAGCAGCTTAGAACCAGCGGGAAACAATGAGCAGTTCTTC TRBV7-2 NA TRBJ2-1 TRBD2
CASSPGHLNTEAFF TGTGCCAGCTCACCGGGGCACCTTAACACTGAAGCTTTCTTT TRBV18 NA TRBJ1-1 NA
CASSPVTWRDGYTF TGTGCCAGCAGCCCCGTGACCTGGCGGGATGGCTACACCTTC TRBV9 NA TRBJ1-2 NA
CASSASASSYNEQFF TGTGCCAGCAGCGCTAGCGCGAGCTCCTACAATGAGCAGTTCTTC TRBV7-9 NA TRBJ2-1 NA
CASTTGQGAPSNEQYF TGTGCCAGCACCACGGGACAGGGGGCTCCGTCCAATGAGCAGTACTTC TRBV2 NA TRBJ2-7 TRBD1
CASSRLLAGGAEQFF TGTGCCAGCAGTCGACTACTAGCGGGAGGGGCTGAGCAGTTCTTC TRBV7-2 NA TRBJ2-1 TRBD2
CASSLTSGVAYGYTF TGTGCCAGCAGTTTGACTTCAGGGGTTGCCTATGGCTACACCTTC TRBV28 NA TRBJ1-2 NA
CASSEDSGRISNTGELFF TGTGCCAGCAGTGAGGACTCAGGGAGGATCTCGAACACCGGGGAGCTGTTTTTT TRBV25-1 NA TRBJ2-2 NA
CASRRDSLYGYTF TGTGCCAGCAGACGGGACAGCCTTTATGGCTACACCTTC TRBV2 NA TRBJ1-2 TRBD1
CASRRGRDTEAFF TGTGCCAGCAGAAGGGGGAGGGACACTGAAGCTTTCTTT TRBV27 NA TRBJ1-1 NA
CASSKGSGVPNSPLHF TGTGCCAGCAGCAAGGGGTCAGGGGTGCCGAATTCACCCCTCCACTTT TRBV7-2 NA TRBJ1-6 NA
CATLRGVDYEQYF TGTGCCACCTTACGGGGGGTCGACTACGAGCAGTACTTC TRBV2 NA TRBJ2-7 TRBD2
CASSLGLLASSTDTQYF TGCGCCAGCAGCTTGGGTTTGTTAGCTAGCTCGACAGATACGCAGTATTTT TRBV5-1 NA TRBJ2-3 NA
CASSAQQGTNYGYTF TGTGCCAGCAGCGCACAACAGGGCACTAACTATGGCTACACCTTC TRBV7-9 NA TRBJ1-2 NA
CASSRDRGLFAGELFF TGTGCCAGCAGCCGGGACAGGGGGCTGTTTGCCGGGGAGCTGTTTTTT TRBV28 NA TRBJ2-2 TRBD1
CAISESSAGLATFYEQYF TGTGCCATCAGTGAGTCAAGCGCCGGACTAGCGACCTTCTACGAGCAGTACTTC TRBV10-3 NA TRBJ2-7 TRBD2
CASSVAGTGYNQPQHF TGTGCCAGCAGCGTAGCTGGGACAGGGTACAATCAGCCCCAGCATTTT TRBV9 NA TRBJ1-5 TRBD1
CASSPEIAGSQYF TGTGCCAGCAGCCCCGAAATAGCGGGTTCGCAGTATTTT TRBV5-4 NA TRBJ2-3 TRBD2
CASSRGTGGTSGYTF TGTGCCAGCTCTAGGGGGACAGGGGGGACCTCTGGCTACACCTTC TRBV6-5 NA TRBJ1-2 TRBD1
CASSPMGPAPVGGYTF TGTGCCAGCTCACCAATGGGGCCAGCCCCGGTGGGTGGCTACACCTTC TRBV18 NA TRBJ1-2 NA
CASSTGLAGVETQYF TGTGCCAGCAGCACGGGACTAGCGGGAGTAGAGACCCAGTACTTC TRBV7-2 once TRBJ2-5 TRBD2
CASRAGVPGELFF TGTGCCAGCAGAGCAGGCGTCCCCGGGGAGCTGTTTTTT TRBV28 NA TRBJ2-2 NA
CASSYTLQGSMEAFF TGTGCCAGCAGTTACACGTTACAGGGGTCGATGGAAGCTTTCTTT TRBV6-5 once TRBJ1-1 TRBD1
CASSSLKETEAFF TGTGCCAGCAGCTCTTTGAAGGAGACTGAAGCTTTCTTT TRBV7-9 NA TRBJ1-1 NA
CASSQSRGNTEAFF TGTGCCAGCTCCCAATCTCGGGGAAACACTGAAGCTTTCTTT TRBV18 NA TRBJ1-1 NA
CASSVSGTSFNEQFF TGTGCCAGCAGCGTCTCCGGGACTAGTTTCAATGAGCAGTTCTTC TRBV9 NA TRBJ2-1 TRBD2
CSVDSPSRTSTYNEQFF TGCAGCGTTGATTCCCCTAGTAGGACTTCTACCTACAATGAGCAGTTCTTC TRBV29-1 NA TRBJ2-1 NA
CAWSPGGLGETQYF TGTGCCTGGAGCCCTGGGGGGTTAGGCGAGACCCAGTACTTC TRBV30 few TRBJ2-5 NA
CATRQGSSYEQYF TGTGCCACTCGACAGGGGAGCTCCTACGAGCAGTACTTC TRBV6-5 NA TRBJ2-7 TRBD1
CASSQDDGVGQPQHF TGCGCCAGCAGCCAAGACGACGGGGTAGGGCAGCCCCAGCATTTT TRBV4-1 NA TRBJ1-5 NA
CASRSTDRENYGYTF TGTGCCAGCAGATCCACCGACAGGGAGAACTATGGCTACACCTTC TRBV2 NA TRBJ1-2 TRBD1
CASRKTSGNTGELFF TGTGCCAGCCGGAAGACTAGCGGGAACACCGGGGAGCTGTTTTTT TRBV9 NA TRBJ2-2 TRBD2
CASSVVGTGRQVVYGYTF TGCGCCAGCAGCGTCGTTGGGACAGGCAGGCAAGTAGTGTATGGCTACACCTTC TRBV5-1 NA TRBJ1-2 TRBD1
CASSEWTGTTEAFF TGTGCCAGCAGTGAATGGACAGGGACCACTGAAGCTTTCTTT TRBV25-1 NA TRBJ1-1 TRBD1
CASSLVPGQGFVEKLFF TGTGCCAGCAGCTTAGTTCCGGGACAGGGGTTTGTTGAAAAACTGTTTTTT TRBV7-2 NA TRBJ1-4 TRBD1
CASSLTRGNQPQHF TGTGCCAGCAGCCTAACTCGGGGGAATCAGCCCCAGCATTTT TRBV11-2 NA TRBJ1-5 NA
CASSFRLAGAYEQYF TGTGCCAGCAGCTTCCGACTAGCGGGGGCCTACGAGCAGTACTTC TRBV7-2 once TRBJ2-7 TRBD2
CSASRAGSWQAFF TGCAGTGCTAGTAGGGCGGGTTCGTGGCAAGCTTTCTTT TRBV20-1 once TRBJ1-1 NA